The rows below give T cell receptor beta chains drawn from one sample of a study of shared clonotypes between healthy human individuals. Clones were sequenced by immunoSEQ multiplex PCR, and TCRdb holds only the in-frame ones, with some missing. The sample carries 1,400,000 or so clones, less than 99% recorded once. Sequenced: naive CD4+ T cells sorted from blood. The source is a young man in good health. Both conserved end residues are part of each CDR3. D genes are given only for firm matches.

TRBD1 | TRBV18 | CASSPSGQMNYGYTF
TRBD1 | TRBV5-4 | CASSLTAGGPDTQYF
TRBD1 | TRBV28 | CASSPRTGGMGGELFF
. | TRBV6-5 | CASRITRLHEQYF
. | TRBV2 | CASSEGVAFTGELFF
. | TRBV4-1 | CASSQAGSEGRGYNEQFF
. | TRBV10-2 | CASSGSNEQYF
TRBD1 | TRBV5-5 | CASSFQGALDEQFF
. | TRBV11-1 | CASSTRRGETQYF
. | TRBV10-2 | CASSLSFRLGLGELFF
. | TRBV2 | CASTPEVGYNEQFF
TRBD2 | TRBV28 | CASSLQAGAAGELFF
TRBD1 | TRBV9 | CASSVAGTGSNTGELFF
. | TRBV18 | CASSQQTGTYEQYF
. | TRBV9 | CASSVGGRGTGELFF
. | TRBV21-1 | CASSRDRGRQEQYF
TRBD2 | TRBV10-3 | CAISPTSGRAFGETQYF
. | TRBV30 | CAARRGKRGTDTQYF
. | TRBV11-2 | CASSPVLGARTGELFF
. | TRBV6-5 | CASSYITGWETQYF
. | TRBV11-3 | CASSLEIRGEQYF
. | TRBV10-2 | CASSESGPYGYTF
. | TRBV30 | CAWSVRGPNSNQPQHF
TRBD2 | TRBV5-1 | CASSLSMTSGPYNEQFF
. | TRBV15 | CATSRDRAAGNTIYF
. | TRBV30 | CAWSVRGRETQYF
TRBD1 | TRBV29-1 | CSAGTGGKYEQYF
TRBD2 | TRBV7-2 | CASSLGGLAGGDEQFF
. | TRBV9 | CASSPRPVADYEQYF
. | TRBV28 | CASSLWSFGRPYEQYF
. | TRBV10-3 | CAIRALREGLYTF
TRBD1 | TRBV6-6 | CASSSVTGAAVAEAFF
TRBD1 | TRBV6-5 | CASSDQQGYQPQHF
. | TRBV28 | CASSRPTFGASEAFF
. | TRBV19 | CATSGAVEAFF
. | TRBV6-1 | CASSRPGRYEQYF
. | TRBV28 | CASSDDWTVDSDTQYF
. | TRBV19 | CASSILGTGANVLTF
. | TRBV11-2 | CASSLEHPGEQFF
. | TRBV28 | CASSLRVADTEAFF
. | TRBV6-1 | CASSLLLSNQPQHF
TRBD1 | TRBV28 | CASSSTGGLSYTF
TRBD1 | TRBV7-2 | CASSPRQGLNYGYTF
. | TRBV30 | CAWSPPAGFHEQFF
TRBD1 | TRBV29-1 | CSVESDRDDGYTF
. | TRBV18 | CASSPRGTPNEKLFF
TRBD2 | TRBV28 | CASSWTSGSSSYEQYF
. | TRBV11-2 | CASSLVLSNNEQFF
TRBD2 | TRBV6-5 | CASSKSGSSYEQYF
TRBD2 | TRBV10-3 | CAATSGRADTQYF
. | TRBV28 | CASSKAPTNTEAFF
. | TRBV20-1 | CSASKSNTAFF